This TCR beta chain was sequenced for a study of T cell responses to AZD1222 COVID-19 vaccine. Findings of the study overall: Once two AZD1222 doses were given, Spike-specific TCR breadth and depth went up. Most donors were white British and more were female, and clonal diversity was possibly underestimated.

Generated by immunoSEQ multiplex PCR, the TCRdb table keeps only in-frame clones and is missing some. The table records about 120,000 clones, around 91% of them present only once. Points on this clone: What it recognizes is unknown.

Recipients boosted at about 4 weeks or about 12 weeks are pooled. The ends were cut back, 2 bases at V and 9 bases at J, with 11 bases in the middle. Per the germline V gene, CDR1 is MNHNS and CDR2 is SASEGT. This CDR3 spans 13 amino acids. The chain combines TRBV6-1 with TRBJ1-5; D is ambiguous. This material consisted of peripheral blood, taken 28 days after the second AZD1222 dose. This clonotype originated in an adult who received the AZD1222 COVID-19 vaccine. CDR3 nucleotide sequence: TGTGCCAGCAGTGAAACCGTCGTTTGGCCCCAGCATTTT. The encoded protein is CASSETVVWPQHF.